This TCR beta chain was identified in a study of identical twins. Per the germline V gene, CDR1 is SGHRS and CDR2 is YFSETQ. The ends were cut back, 5 bases at V and 2 bases at J, with 26 bases in the middle. There are 18 residues in the CDR3. TCRdb re-analysed the 5' RACE reads in MiXCR, keeping a single row per CDR3 protein. Altogether approximately 700,000 distinct CDR3 sequences are present, roughly 18% being singletons, with the ten largest covering around 14%. The same sample was also used in a study of T cells expressing NK-cell markers.

The sequence derives from a woman under 30 in good health. This chain links TRBV5-1 with TRBJ2-7; TRBD1 is a possible D gene (5 bases). Source material: PBMCs. CDR3 in amino acids: CASSLNFGAGRKTYEQYF. The CDR3 DNA follows: TGCGCCAGCAGTCTAAACTTTGGCGCAGGGCGGAAGACCTACGAGCAGTACTTC.